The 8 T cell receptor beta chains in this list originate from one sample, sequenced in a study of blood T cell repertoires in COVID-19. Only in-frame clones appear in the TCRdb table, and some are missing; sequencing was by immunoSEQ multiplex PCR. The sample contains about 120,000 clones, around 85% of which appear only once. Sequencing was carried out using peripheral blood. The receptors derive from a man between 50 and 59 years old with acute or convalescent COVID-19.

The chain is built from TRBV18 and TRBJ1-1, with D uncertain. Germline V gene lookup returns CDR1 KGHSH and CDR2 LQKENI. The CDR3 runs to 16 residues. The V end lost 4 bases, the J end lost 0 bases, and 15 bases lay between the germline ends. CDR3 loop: CASSLSNRSLNTEAFF. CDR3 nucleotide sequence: TGTGCCAGCTCACTTTCGAACCGGTCGCTGAACACTGAAGCTTTCTTT.

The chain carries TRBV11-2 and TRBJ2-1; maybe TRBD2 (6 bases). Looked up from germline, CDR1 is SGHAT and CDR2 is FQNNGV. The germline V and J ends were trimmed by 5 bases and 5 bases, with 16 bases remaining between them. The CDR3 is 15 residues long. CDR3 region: CASSRRGSGNNEQFF. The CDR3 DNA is TGTGCCAGCAGCCGGCGGGGTAGCGGTAACAATGAGCAGTTCTTC.

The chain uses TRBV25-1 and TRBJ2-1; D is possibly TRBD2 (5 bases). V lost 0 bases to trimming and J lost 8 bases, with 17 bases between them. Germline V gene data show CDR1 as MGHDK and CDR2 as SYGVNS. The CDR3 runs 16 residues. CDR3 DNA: TGTGCCAGCAGTGAATATCGGGGTCACGGGTCCTATGAGCAGTTCTTC. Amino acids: CASSEYRGHGSYEQFF.

CDR3 in amino acids: CASSDSTVGGYTF. CDR3 sequence (DNA): TGTGCCAGCAGTGACTCGACAGTAGGAGGCTACACCTTC. The rearrangement uses TRBV6-4 and TRBJ1-2; D is possibly TRBD1 (5 bases). Trimming removed 0 bases at V and 8 bases at J, with 10 bases between. The CDR3 runs to 13 residues. The V gene's germline CDR1 is MRHNA and CDR2 SNTAGT.

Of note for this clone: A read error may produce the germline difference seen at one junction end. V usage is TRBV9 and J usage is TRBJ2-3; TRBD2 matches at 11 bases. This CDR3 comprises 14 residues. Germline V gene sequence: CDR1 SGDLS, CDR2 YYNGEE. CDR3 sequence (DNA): TGTGCCAGTAGCGGGGGGGGCCGGACAGATACGCAGTATTTT. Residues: CASSGGGRTDTQYF.

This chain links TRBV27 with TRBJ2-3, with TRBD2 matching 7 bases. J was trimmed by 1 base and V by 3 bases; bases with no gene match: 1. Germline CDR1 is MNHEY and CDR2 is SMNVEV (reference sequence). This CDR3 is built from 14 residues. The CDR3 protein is CASSFGGGTDTQYF. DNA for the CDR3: TGTGCCAGCAGTTTTGGGGGGGGCACAGATACGCAGTATTTT.

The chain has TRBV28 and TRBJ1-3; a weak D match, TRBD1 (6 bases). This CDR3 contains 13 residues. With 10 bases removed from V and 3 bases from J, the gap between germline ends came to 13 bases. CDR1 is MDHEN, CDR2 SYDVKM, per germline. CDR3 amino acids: CATGQPDGNTIYF. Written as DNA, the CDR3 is TGTGCCACAGGACAGCCTGATGGAAACACCATATATTTT.

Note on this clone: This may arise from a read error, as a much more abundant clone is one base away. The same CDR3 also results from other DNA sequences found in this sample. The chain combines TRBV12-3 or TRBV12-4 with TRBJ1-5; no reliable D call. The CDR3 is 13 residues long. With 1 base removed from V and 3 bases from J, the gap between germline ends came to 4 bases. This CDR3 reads CASSLGINQPQHF. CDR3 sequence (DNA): TGTGCCAGCAGTTTAGGTATCAATCAGCCCCAGCATTTT.